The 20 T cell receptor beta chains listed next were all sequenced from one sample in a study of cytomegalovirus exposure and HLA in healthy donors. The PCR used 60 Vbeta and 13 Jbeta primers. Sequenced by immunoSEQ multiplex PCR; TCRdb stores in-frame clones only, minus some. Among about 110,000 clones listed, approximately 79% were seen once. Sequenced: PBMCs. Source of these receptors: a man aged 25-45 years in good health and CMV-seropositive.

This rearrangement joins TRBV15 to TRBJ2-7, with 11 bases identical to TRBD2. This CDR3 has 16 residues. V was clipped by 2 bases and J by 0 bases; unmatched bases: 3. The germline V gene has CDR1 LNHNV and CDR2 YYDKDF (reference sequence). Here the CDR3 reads CATSRSTSGVSYEQYF. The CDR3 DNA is TGTGCCACCAGCAGATCGACTAGCGGGGTCTCCTACGAGCAGTACTTC.

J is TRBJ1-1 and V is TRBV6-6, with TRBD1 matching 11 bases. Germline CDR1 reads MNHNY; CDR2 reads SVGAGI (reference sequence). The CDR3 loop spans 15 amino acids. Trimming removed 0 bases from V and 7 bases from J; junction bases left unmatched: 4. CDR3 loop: CASSYSGDRGNEAFF. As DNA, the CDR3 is TGTGCCAGCAGTTACTCGGGGGACAGGGGGAATGAAGCTTTCTTT.

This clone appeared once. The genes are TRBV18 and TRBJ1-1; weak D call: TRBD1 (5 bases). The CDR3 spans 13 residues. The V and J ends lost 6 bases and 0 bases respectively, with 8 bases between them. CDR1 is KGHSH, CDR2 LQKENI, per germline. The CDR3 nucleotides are TGTGCCAGCTCGACAGCGCTGAACACTGAAGCTTTCTTT. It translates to CASSTALNTEAFF.

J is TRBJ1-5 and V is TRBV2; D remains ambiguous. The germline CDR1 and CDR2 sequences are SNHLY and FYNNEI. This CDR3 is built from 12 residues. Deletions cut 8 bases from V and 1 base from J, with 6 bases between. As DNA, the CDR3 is TGTGCCAGCGGCTCCAGCAATCAGCCCCAGCATTTT. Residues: CASGSSNQPQHF.

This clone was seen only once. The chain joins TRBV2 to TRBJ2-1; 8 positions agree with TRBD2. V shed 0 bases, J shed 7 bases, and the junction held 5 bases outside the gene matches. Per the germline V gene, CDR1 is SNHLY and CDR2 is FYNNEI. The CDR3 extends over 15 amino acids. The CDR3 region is CASSEARGAPNEQFF. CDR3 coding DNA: TGTGCCAGCAGTGAAGCGCGGGGGGCGCCGAATGAGCAGTTCTTC. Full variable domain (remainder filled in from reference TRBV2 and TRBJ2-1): EPEVTQTPSHQVTQMGQEVILRCVPISNHLYFYWYRQILGQKVEFLVSFYNNEISEKSEIFDDQFSVERPDGSNFTLKIRSTKLEDSAMYFCASSEARGAPNEQFFGPGTRLTVL.

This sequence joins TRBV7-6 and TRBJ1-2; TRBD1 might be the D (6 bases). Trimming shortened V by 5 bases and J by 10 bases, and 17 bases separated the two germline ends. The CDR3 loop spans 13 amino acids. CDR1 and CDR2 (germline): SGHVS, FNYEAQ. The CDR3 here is CASSPGGGTDYTF. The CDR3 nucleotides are TGTGCCAGCAGCCCGGGGGGGGGCACTGACTACACCTTC.

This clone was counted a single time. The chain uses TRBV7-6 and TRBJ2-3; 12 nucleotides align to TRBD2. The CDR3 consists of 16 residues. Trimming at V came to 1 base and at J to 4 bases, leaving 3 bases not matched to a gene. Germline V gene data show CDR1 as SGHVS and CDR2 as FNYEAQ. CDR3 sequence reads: CASSLVPSGGADTQYF. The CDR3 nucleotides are TGTGCCAGCAGCTTAGTACCTAGCGGGGGGGCAGATACGCAGTATTTT.

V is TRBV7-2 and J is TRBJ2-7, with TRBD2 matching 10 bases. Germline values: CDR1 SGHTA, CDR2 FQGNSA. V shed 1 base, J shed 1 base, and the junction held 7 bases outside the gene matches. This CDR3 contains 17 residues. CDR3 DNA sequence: TGTGCCAGCAGCTTAGTCCCAGGTAGCGGGGGGTCCTACGAGCAGTACTTC. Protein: CASSLVPGSGGSYEQYF. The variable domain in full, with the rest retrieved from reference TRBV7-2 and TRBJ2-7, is GAGVSQSPSNKVTEKGKDVELRCDPISGHTALYWYRQSLGQGLEFLIYFQGNSAPDKSGLPSDRFSAERTGGSVSTLTIQRTQQEDSAVYLCASSLVPGSGGSYEQYFGPGTRLTVT.

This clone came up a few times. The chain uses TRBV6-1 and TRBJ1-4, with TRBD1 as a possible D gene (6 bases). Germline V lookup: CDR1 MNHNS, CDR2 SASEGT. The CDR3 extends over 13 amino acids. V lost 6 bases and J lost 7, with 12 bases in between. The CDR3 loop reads CASRQGYGEKLFF. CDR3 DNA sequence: TGTGCCAGCAGACAGGGATATGGTGAAAAACTGTTTTTT.

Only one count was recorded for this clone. This chain's CDR3 is CASSQGQGATEAFF. In DNA form, the CDR3 reads TGCGCCAGCAGCCAAGGACAGGGGGCTACTGAAGCTTTCTTT. The chain couples TRBV4-1 to TRBJ1-1; 10 bases align to TRBD1. This CDR3 has 14 amino acids. V was pared by 1 base and J by 5 bases, with 1 base of the junction left unmatched. From germline, CDR1 is MGHRA and CDR2 YSYEKL.

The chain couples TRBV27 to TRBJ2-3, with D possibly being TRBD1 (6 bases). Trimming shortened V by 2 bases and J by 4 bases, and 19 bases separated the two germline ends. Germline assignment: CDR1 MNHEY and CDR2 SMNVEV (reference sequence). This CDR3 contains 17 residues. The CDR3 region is CASSLRGHLMGPDTQYF. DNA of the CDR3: TGTGCCAGCAGTTTAAGGGGACATCTAATGGGGCCAGATACGCAGTATTTT.

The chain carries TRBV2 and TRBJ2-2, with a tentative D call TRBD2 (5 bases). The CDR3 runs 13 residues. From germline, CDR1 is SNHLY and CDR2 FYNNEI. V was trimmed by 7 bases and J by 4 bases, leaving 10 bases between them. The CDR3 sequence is CASTGIGTGELFF. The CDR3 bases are TGTGCCAGCACCGGGATTGGCACCGGGGAGCTGTTTTTT.

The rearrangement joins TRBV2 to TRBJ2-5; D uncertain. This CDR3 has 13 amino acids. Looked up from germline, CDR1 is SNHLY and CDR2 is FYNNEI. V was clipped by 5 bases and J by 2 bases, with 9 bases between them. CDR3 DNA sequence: TGTGCCAGCAGTCCCCACGCGCAAGAGACCCAGTACTTC. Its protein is CASSPHAQETQYF.

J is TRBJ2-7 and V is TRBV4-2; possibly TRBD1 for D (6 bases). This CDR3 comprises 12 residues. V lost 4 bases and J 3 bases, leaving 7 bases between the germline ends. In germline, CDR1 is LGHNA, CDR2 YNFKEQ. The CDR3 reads CASSPTGYEQYF. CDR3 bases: TGTGCCAGCAGCCCGACAGGCTACGAGCAGTACTTC.

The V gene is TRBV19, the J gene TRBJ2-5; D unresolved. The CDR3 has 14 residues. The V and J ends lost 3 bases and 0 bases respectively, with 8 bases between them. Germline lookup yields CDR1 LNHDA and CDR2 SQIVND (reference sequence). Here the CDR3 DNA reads TGTGCCAGTAGTATCCGTGTGTACCAAGAGACCCAGTACTTC. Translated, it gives CASSIRVYQETQYF.

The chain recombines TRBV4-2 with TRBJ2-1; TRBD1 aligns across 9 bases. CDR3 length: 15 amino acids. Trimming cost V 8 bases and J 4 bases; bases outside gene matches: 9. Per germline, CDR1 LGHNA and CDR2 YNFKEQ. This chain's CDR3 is CASSTTGQGYNEQFF. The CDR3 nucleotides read TGTGCCAGCTCCACCACGGGACAGGGATACAATGAGCAGTTCTTC.

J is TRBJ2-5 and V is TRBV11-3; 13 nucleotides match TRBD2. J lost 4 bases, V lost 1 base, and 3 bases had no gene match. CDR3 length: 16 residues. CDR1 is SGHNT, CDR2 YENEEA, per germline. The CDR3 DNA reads TGTGCCAGCAGCTTAGGGTGGACTAGCGGGGGAGAGACCCAGTACTTC. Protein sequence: CASSLGWTSGGETQYF.

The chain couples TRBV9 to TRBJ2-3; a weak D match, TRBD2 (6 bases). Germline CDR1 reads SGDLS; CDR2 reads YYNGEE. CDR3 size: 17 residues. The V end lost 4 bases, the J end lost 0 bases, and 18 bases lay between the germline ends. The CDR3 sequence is CASSPDLGGSSTDTQYF. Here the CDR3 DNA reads TGTGCCAGCAGCCCGGACCTCGGAGGGTCAAGCACAGATACGCAGTATTTT.

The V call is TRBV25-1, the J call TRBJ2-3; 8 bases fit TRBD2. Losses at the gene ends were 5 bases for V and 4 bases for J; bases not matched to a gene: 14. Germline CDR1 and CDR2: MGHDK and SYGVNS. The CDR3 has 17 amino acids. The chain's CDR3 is CASSPPRDSGAPDTQYF. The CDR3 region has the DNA TGTGCCAGCAGTCCACCCCGTGATAGCGGGGCCCCAGATACGCAGTATTTT.

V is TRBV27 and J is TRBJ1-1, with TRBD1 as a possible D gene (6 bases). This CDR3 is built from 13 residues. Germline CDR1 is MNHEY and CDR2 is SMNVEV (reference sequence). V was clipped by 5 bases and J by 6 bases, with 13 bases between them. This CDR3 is CASSQHRVSEAFF. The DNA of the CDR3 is TGTGCCAGCAGTCAGCACAGGGTCTCTGAAGCTTTCTTT.